A selection of T cell receptor beta chains follows, all from one sample in a study of sequential checkpoint blockade in melanoma. Assay: immunoSEQ multiplex PCR; the TCRdb copy retains only in-frame clones and omits some. Of approximately 37,000 clones listed, 32% are singletons. The source material was tumor tissue (inferred from file names), sampled from a patient given nivolumab and ipilimumab in sequence. The receptor set was obtained from a human donor with melanoma. The CDR3 runs from the conserved cysteine through the conserved F or W. The D gene is left open where the match is weak. Part of the rows lack a size; the others show once, few, many or a class for expanded clones.

TRBV5-1	TRBJ2-2	NA	NA	TGCGCCAGCAGCTTGAACCCACTTGGCACCGGGGAGCTGTTTTTT	CASSLNPLGTGELFF
TRBV15	TRBJ2-1	NA	NA	TGTGCCACCAGCGTTCCCACAGGGTCAATTCAGTACAATGAGCAGTTCTTC	CATSVPTGSIQYNEQFF
TRBV19	TRBJ2-7	NA	once	TGTGCCAGTAGTGTTCTAGACTCCTACGAGCAGTACTTC	CASSVLDSYEQYF
TRBV9	TRBJ2-5	NA	few	TGTGCCAGCAGCGGGGATAGGGGGACCCAGTACTTC	CASSGDRGTQYF
TRBV28	TRBJ2-3	TRBD2	NA	TGTGCCAGCAGTGAATGGACTAGCGGGGGAAATACGCAGTATTTT	CASSEWTSGGNTQYF
TRBV11-3	TRBJ2-7	NA	many	TGTGCCAGCAGCTTAAACAAGGGGCCCTACGAGCAGTACTTC	CASSLNKGPYEQYF
TRBV28	TRBJ1-2	NA	NA	TGTGCCAGCAGTTCCGCGCACTATGGCTACACCTTC	CASSSAHYGYTF
TRBV5-1	TRBJ2-3	TRBD2	once	TGCGCCAGCAGCCCACCTAGCGGCCTCACAGATACGCAGTATTTT	CASSPPSGLTDTQYF
TRBV30	TRBJ1-2	TRBD1	NA	TGTGCCTTCCAGCCCGGGACAGTCCTTTATGGCTACACCTTC	CAFQPGTVLYGYTF
TRBV18	TRBJ2-1	NA	NA	TGTGCCAGCTCACCCGTATTAGGATACAATGAGCAGTTCTTC	CASSPVLGYNEQFF
TRBV5-1	TRBJ2-7	TRBD1	NA	TGCGCCAGCAGCCTTACATCCGGGACAGACGTATTTGAGCAGTACTTC	CASSLTSGTDVFEQYF
TRBV19	TRBJ1-5	TRBD1	NA	TGTGCCAGTAGTATAGAAGGGACAGCGGGCAATCAGCCCCAGCATTTT	CASSIEGTAGNQPQHF
TRBV14	TRBJ2-3	NA	few	TGTGCCAGCAGCCAAGGGGTAGTGGGGGCACAGTATTTT	CASSQGVVGAQYF
TRBV5-1	TRBJ2-3	NA	NA	TGCGCCAGCAGCCCGGGACAGGGAACTAGCGGAACACAGGATACGCAGTATTTT	CASSPGQGTSGTQDTQYF
TRBV19	TRBJ1-4	TRBD1	NA	TGTGCCAGTAGTACCAGACAGGGGGCGGGAGCAACTAATGAAAAACTGTTTTTT	CASSTRQGAGATNEKLFF
TRBV19	TRBJ2-4	NA	NA	TGTGCCAGTAGTATTGGAGGGGCGGCCAAAAACATTCAGTACTTC	CASSIGGAAKNIQYF
TRBV7-7	TRBJ2-1	TRBD2	few	TGTGCCAGCAGCCCCCCGCCGGGACGCGCTGCGGGAGTAATTAATGAGCAGTTCTTC	CASSPPPGRAAGVINEQFF
TRBV9	TRBJ1-2	NA	few	TGTGCCAGCAGTGAAGTGGGGGCCTCGTCCGGCTACACCTTC	CASSEVGASSGYTF
TRBV11-3	TRBJ2-2	TRBD1	NA	TGTGCCAGCAGCTTAACGGACAGGGGGGACACCGGGGAGCTGTTTTTT	CASSLTDRGDTGELFF
TRBV30	TRBJ2-7	NA	NA	TGTGCCTGGAGTGTTAAGGGCAGGGCCTACGAGCAGTACTTC	CAWSVKGRAYEQYF
TRBV28	TRBJ1-5	TRBD1	NA	TGTGCCAGCAGTTTGTCCGCCGGGACAGACAATCAGCCCCAGCATTTT	CASSLSAGTDNQPQHF
TRBV5-1	TRBJ1-3	TRBD1	NA	TGCGCCAGCAGCTTGGCCAAGTCAGGGGGCAGCTCTGGAAACACCATATATTTT	CASSLAKSGGSSGNTIYF
TRBV29-1	TRBJ1-1	TRBD1	NA	TGCAGCGCTCTGACAGGGGGCACTGAAGCTTTCTTT	CSALTGGTEAFF
TRBV10-2	TRBJ2-2	TRBD2	NA	TGCGCCAGCAGATCGACTAGCGGGAGGGCCGGGGAGCTGTTTTTT	CASRSTSGRAGELFF
TRBV11-3	TRBJ1-2	TRBD1	many	TGTGCCAGCAGCCCACCAGGAGGGGGCGAGAACTATGGCTACACCTTC	CASSPPGGGENYGYTF
TRBV19	TRBJ2-3	NA	NA	TGTGCCAGTAGTACCCAAAACACAGATACGCAGTATTTT	CASSTQNTDTQYF
TRBV6-8	TRBJ2-5	NA	many	TGTGCCAGCAGTTACGTTCGGGGCAGGGATGAGACCCAGTACTTC	CASSYVRGRDETQYF
TRBV11-3	TRBJ2-6	NA	NA	TGTGCCAGCAGCTCGGAATGGTCGGGCTCTGGGGCCAACGTCCTGACTTTC	CASSSEWSGSGANVLTF
TRBV19	TRBJ2-1	NA	NA	TGTGCCAGTAGTAGCGGGCAGGTCCTTTACAATGAGCAGTTCTTC	CASSSGQVLYNEQFF
TRBV7-1	TRBJ1-5	NA	few	TGTGCCAGCAGCCCTAGTGTCTATCAGCCCCAGCATTTT	CASSPSVYQPQHF
TRBV5-1	TRBJ2-1	TRBD1	NA	TGCGCCAGCAGCCACCTCTGGGACAGGAGCAACAATGAGCAGTTCTTC	CASSHLWDRSNNEQFF
TRBV6-8	TRBJ2-1	NA	few	TGTGCCAGCAGTCTCCAGTGGACGGATGAGCAGTTCTTC	CASSLQWTDEQFF
TRBV18	TRBJ1-5	NA	NA	TGTGCCAGCTCACCAGTAGCAGGCGGCGGCGATCAGCCCCAGCATTTT	CASSPVAGGGDQPQHF
TRBV5-1	TRBJ1-1	NA	NA	TGCGCCAGCAGCTTGATTTTGACAGGAGTAAACACTGAAGCTTTCTTT	CASSLILTGVNTEAFF
TRBV6-8	TRBJ2-7	NA	NA	TGTGCCAGCAATGAGGGCTTCTCCTACGAGCAGTACTTC	CASNEGFSYEQYF
TRBV11-3	TRBJ2-1	NA	many	TGTGCCAGCAGCTCGGGACTGATCCACTACAATGAGCAGTTCTTC	CASSSGLIHYNEQFF
TRBV6-8	TRBJ1-2	NA	few	TGTGCCAGCAGTTACGTTTCTACAGGGTCCTTCTATGGCTACACCTTC	CASSYVSTGSFYGYTF
TRBV18	TRBJ2-1	NA	NA	TGTGCCAGCTCACCTACAAGGGATGAGCAGTTCTTC	CASSPTRDEQFF
TRBV19	TRBJ2-2	TRBD2	NA	TGTGCCAGTACCACGGGACTAGCGGGAGGGACCGGGGAGCTGTTTTTT	CASTTGLAGGTGELFF
TRBV11-3	TRBJ2-3	NA	few	TGTGCCAGCAGCTTAGGATCTCTGGGGGCAGATACGCAGTATTTT	CASSLGSLGADTQYF
TRBV16	TRBJ2-5	NA	once	TGTGCCAGCAGCCAATCTGGGGAGCAAGAGACCCAGTACTTC	CASSQSGEQETQYF
TRBV7-6	TRBJ2-7	NA	many	TGTGCCAGCAGCTTAAACCCCACGGGACCCTGGGAGCAGTACTTC	CASSLNPTGPWEQYF
TRBV6-8	TRBJ2-7	TRBD2	NA	TGTGCCAGCAGTTCCGGGACTAGCGGGAGAACTTACGAGCAGTACTTC	CASSSGTSGRTYEQYF
TRBV7-1	TRBJ1-1	NA	few	TGTGCCAGCAGCCCCCGCCTGAGCACTGAAGCTTTCTTT	CASSPRLSTEAFF
TRBV5-1	TRBJ2-2	NA	NA	TGCGCCAGCAGCCGGACAGATAACACCGGGGAGCTGTTTTTT	CASSRTDNTGELFF
TRBV5-1	TRBJ1-3	NA	NA	TGCGCCAGCAGCCTTCGTCAGGTCCACTCTGGAAACACCATATATTTT	CASSLRQVHSGNTIYF
TRBV5-1	TRBJ2-3	NA	NA	TGCGCCAGCAGCTTAGCCTTAACAGAGGGGGGCAGAGATACGCAGTATTTT	CASSLALTEGGRDTQYF
TRBV19	TRBJ2-7	TRBD1	NA	TGTGCCAGTAGGAAACAGGGGGCTCGTGACGAGCAGTACTTC	CASRKQGARDEQYF
TRBV29-1	TRBJ1-1	NA	NA	TGCAGCGTTAGTCATGGTGGACTTGAAGCTTTCTTT	CSVSHGGLEAFF
TRBV6-8	TRBJ2-5	NA	few	TGTGCCAGCAGTCGGGACCTGGGGGGAGAGACCCAGTACTTC	CASSRDLGGETQYF
TRBV7-5	TRBJ1-2	NA	few	TGTGCCAGCAGCTTAGGGAGTTTACAGTCGTATGGCTACACCTTC	CASSLGSLQSYGYTF
TRBV6-8	TRBJ2-2	NA	many	TGTGCCAGCAGGACCGGACAGAACACCGGGGAGCTGTTTTTT	CASRTGQNTGELFF
TRBV19	TRBJ2-7	TRBD1	NA	TGTGCCAGTAGTGGGGCGAGACAGGGGGCTGCCTACGAGCAGTACTTC	CASSGARQGAAYEQYF
TRBV15	TRBJ1-1	NA	few	TGTGCCACCAGCAGACTCGACAGTAACACTGAAGCTTTCTTT	CATSRLDSNTEAFF
TRBV9	TRBJ2-2	TRBD1	few	TGTGCCAGCAGCGTAAGGATCGGGACAGGGGGCACCGGGGAGCTGTTTTTT	CASSVRIGTGGTGELFF